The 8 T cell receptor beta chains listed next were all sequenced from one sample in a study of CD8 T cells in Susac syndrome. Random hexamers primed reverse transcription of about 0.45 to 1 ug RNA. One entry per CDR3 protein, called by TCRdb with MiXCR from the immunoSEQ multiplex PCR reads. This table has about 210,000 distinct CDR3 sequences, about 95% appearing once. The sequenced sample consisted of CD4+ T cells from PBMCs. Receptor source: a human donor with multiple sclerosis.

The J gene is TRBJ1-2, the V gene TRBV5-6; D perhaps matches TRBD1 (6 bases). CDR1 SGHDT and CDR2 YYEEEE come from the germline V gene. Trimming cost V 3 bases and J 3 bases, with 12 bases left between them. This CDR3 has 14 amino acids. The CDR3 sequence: CASSSLGADYGYTF. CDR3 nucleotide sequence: TGTGCCAGCAGCTCCCTGGGGGCGGACTATGGCTACACCTTC.

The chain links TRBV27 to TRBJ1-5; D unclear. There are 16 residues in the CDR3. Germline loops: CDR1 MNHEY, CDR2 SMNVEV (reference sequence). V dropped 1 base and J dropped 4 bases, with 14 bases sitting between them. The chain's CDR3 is CASSLFKVFWNQPQHF. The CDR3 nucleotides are TGTGCCAGCAGTTTATTTAAGGTCTTCTGGAATCAGCCCCAGCATTTT.

The CDR3 bases are TGTGCCAGCAGTTTACGCCTTCTAGCGGGAGACTCCTACGAGCAGTACTTC. Its translation is CASSLRLLAGDSYEQYF. The genes are TRBV28 and TRBJ2-7, with TRBD2 matching over 10 bases. Germline V gene lookup returns CDR1 MDHEN and CDR2 SYDVKM. Unmatched junction bases numbered 7, after V lost 2 bases and J lost 0 bases. This CDR3 has 17 amino acids.

The CDR3 reads CSVVRGAREETQYF. In nucleotides, the CDR3 is TGCAGCGTTGTCAGGGGGGCGCGGGAAGAGACCCAGTACTTC. This sequence joins TRBV29-1 and TRBJ2-5; weak D call: TRBD1 (7 bases). Per germline, CDR1 SQVTM and CDR2 ANQGSEA. V lost 4 bases and J 3 bases, leaving 15 bases between the germline ends. The CDR3 consists of 14 residues. Based on the CDR3 plus reference TRBV29-1 and TRBJ2-5, the full variable domain is SAVISQKPSRDICQRGTSLTIQCQVDSQVTMMFWYRQQPGQSLTLIATANQGSEATYESGFVIDKFPISRPNLTFSTLTVSNMSPEDSSIYLCSVVRGAREETQYFGPGTRLLVL.

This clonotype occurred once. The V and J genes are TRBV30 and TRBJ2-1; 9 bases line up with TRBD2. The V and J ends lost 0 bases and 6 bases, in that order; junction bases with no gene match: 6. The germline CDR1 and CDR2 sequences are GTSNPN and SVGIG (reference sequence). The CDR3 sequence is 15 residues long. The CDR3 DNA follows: TGTGCCTGGAGTGTGTTTGGCGGGAGGGCCAATGAGCAGTTCTTC. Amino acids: CAWSVFGGRANEQFF.

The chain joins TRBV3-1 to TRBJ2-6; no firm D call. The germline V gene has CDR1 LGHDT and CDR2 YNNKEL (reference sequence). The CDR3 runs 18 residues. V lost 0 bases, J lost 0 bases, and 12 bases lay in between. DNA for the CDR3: TGTGCCAGCAGCCAAGATTTGGGCATGAGCTCTGGGGCCAACGTCCTGACTTTC. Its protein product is CASSQDLGMSSGANVLTF.

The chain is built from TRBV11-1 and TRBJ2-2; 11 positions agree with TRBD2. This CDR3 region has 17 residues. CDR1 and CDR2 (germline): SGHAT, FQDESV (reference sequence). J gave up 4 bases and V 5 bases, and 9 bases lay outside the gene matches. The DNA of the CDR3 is TGTGCCAGCAGCCCCAGGACTAGCGGGCGGGTCACCGGGGAGCTGTTTTTT. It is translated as CASSPRTSGRVTGELFF.

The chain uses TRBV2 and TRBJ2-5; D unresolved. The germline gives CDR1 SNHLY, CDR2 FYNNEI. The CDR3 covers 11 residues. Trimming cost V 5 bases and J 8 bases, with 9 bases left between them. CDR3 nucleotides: TGTGCCAGCAGTTCGAGCTCCACCCAGTACTTC. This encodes CASSSSSTQYF.